These T cell receptor beta chains were read from a single sample in a study of cytomegalovirus exposure and HLA in healthy donors. Only in-frame clones appear in the TCRdb table, and some are missing; sequencing was by immunoSEQ multiplex PCR. Seen here are 90,000 to 95,000 clones, 70% to 90% observed once, and the top ten hold over 2%. The sample consisted of PBMCs. These receptors were taken from a man in his late teens or twenties in good health and CMV-seronegative. The CDR3 runs from the conserved cysteine through the conserved F or W. The order of the fields is J gene, clone size, V gene, D gene, CDR3 DNA, CDR3 protein. A D gene is named only where the DNA matches it firmly. Expanded clones are given a class, and other clones once, few, many or no size at all.

j_call: TRBJ2-7
clone_size: NA
v_call: TRBV7-7
d_call: NA
cdr3_nt: TGTGCCAGCAGCTTAGAGCGGTCCGAAGAGCAGTACTTC
cdr3_aa: CASSLERSEEQYF

j_call: TRBJ1-2
clone_size: once
v_call: TRBV5-1
d_call: NA
cdr3_nt: TGCGCCAGCAGCTTATTTCGGACAGACTCGAACGACTACACCTTC
cdr3_aa: CASSLFRTDSNDYTF

j_call: TRBJ1-2
clone_size: NA
v_call: TRBV7-2
d_call: NA
cdr3_nt: TGTGCCAGCAGCCGGAGGGCGGGGGCCGAGCGCCAGGGTGGCTACACCTTC
cdr3_aa: CASSRRAGAERQGGYTF

j_call: TRBJ1-4
clone_size: NA
v_call: TRBV6-5
d_call: NA
cdr3_nt: TGTGCCAGCAGTTGGGACACTAAAGGGGGACTGTTTTTT
cdr3_aa: CASSWDTKGGLFF

j_call: TRBJ1-2
clone_size: NA
v_call: TRBV7-9
d_call: NA
cdr3_nt: TGTTCCAGCAGCCCCCCTCCGGCCCTAGCTAACTATGGCTACACCTTC
cdr3_aa: CSSSPPPALANYGYTF

j_call: TRBJ2-5
clone_size: NA
v_call: TRBV9
d_call: TRBD2
cdr3_nt: TGTGCCAGCAGCCCTAGCGGGTTTTCCTTTGAGACCCAGTACTTC
cdr3_aa: CASSPSGFSFETQYF

j_call: TRBJ2-5
clone_size: once
v_call: TRBV5-1
d_call: NA
cdr3_nt: TGCGCCAGCAGCTGGCAGGGTTTCACACTGGAGACCCAGTACTTC
cdr3_aa: CASSWQGFTLETQYF

j_call: TRBJ2-3
clone_size: NA
v_call: TRBV4-2
d_call: NA
cdr3_nt: TGTGCCAGCAGCCCCCTACAGGGAGGCACAGATACGCAGTATTTT
cdr3_aa: CASSPLQGGTDTQYF

j_call: TRBJ2-7
clone_size: NA
v_call: TRBV9
d_call: NA
cdr3_nt: TGTGCCAGCAGCGTAGGCCAGGGAACCTACGAGCAGTACTTC
cdr3_aa: CASSVGQGTYEQYF

j_call: TRBJ2-3
clone_size: few
v_call: TRBV9
d_call: NA
cdr3_nt: TGTGCCAGCAGCCCCCGGAGGGGGGGGAGGATGACAGATACGCAGTATTTT
cdr3_aa: CASSPRRGGRMTDTQYF

j_call: TRBJ1-4
clone_size: NA
v_call: TRBV7-9
d_call: NA
cdr3_nt: TGTGCCAGCAGTCTCGGACAGCCAACTAATGAAAAACTGTTTTTT
cdr3_aa: CASSLGQPTNEKLFF

j_call: TRBJ1-6
clone_size: few
v_call: TRBV19
d_call: NA
cdr3_nt: TGTGCCAGTCGGCCGCGGGGGAGCAATTCACCCCTCCACTTT
cdr3_aa: CASRPRGSNSPLHF

j_call: TRBJ1-1
clone_size: NA
v_call: TRBV5-5
d_call: NA
cdr3_nt: TGTGCCAGCAGCCCCGTAGCCCGGTGGGCTGAAGCTTTCTTT
cdr3_aa: CASSPVARWAEAFF

j_call: TRBJ2-7
clone_size: NA
v_call: TRBV10-3
d_call: NA
cdr3_nt: TGTGCCATCAGTGAGACTTTCTACGAGCAGTACTTC
cdr3_aa: CAISETFYEQYF

j_call: TRBJ1-6
clone_size: NA
v_call: TRBV18
d_call: TRBD1
cdr3_nt: TGTGCCAGCTCACGGACAGGGGAGGATAATTCACCCCTCCACTTT
cdr3_aa: CASSRTGEDNSPLHF

j_call: TRBJ1-1
clone_size: NA
v_call: TRBV6-1
d_call: NA
cdr3_nt: TGTGCTATCACTCTCACAGAGAACACTGAAGCTTTCTTT
cdr3_aa: CAITLTENTEAFF

j_call: TRBJ1-5
clone_size: NA
v_call: TRBV6-4
d_call: NA
cdr3_nt: TGTGCCAGCAGTGAACAGGCCGGTCGCTATCAGCCCCAGCATTTT
cdr3_aa: CASSEQAGRYQPQHF

j_call: TRBJ2-1
clone_size: few
v_call: TRBV21-1
d_call: NA
cdr3_nt: TGTGCCAGCAGCAAAGCGGTAGCGGGGGCCCTCCGGGGGTTCTACAATGAGCAGTTCTTC
cdr3_aa: CASSKAVAGALRGFYNEQFF

j_call: TRBJ2-3
clone_size: NA
v_call: TRBV15
d_call: TRBD2
cdr3_nt: TGTGCCACCAGCCTTTTGGGGGGGTGGGATACGCAGTATTTT
cdr3_aa: CATSLLGGWDTQYF

j_call: TRBJ2-3
clone_size: NA
v_call: TRBV5-1
d_call: TRBD2
cdr3_nt: TGCGCCAGCAGCTTTACTAGCGGGGGCGTCCCAGATACGCAGTATTTT
cdr3_aa: CASSFTSGGVPDTQYF

j_call: TRBJ2-7
clone_size: NA
v_call: TRBV2
d_call: NA
cdr3_nt: TGTGCCAGCAGTGATCCCGACACCTCCTACGAGCAGTACTTC
cdr3_aa: CASSDPDTSYEQYF

j_call: TRBJ2-5
clone_size: once
v_call: TRBV7-2
d_call: TRBD2
cdr3_nt: TGTGCCAGCAGCTTACAGGCGGGGGGGCAAGAGACCCAGTACTTC
cdr3_aa: CASSLQAGGQETQYF

j_call: TRBJ1-2
clone_size: NA
v_call: TRBV11-2
d_call: TRBD1
cdr3_nt: TGTGCCAGCAGCCAGAGAGTTGGCAGGGGGCTTGGCTACACCTTC
cdr3_aa: CASSQRVGRGLGYTF

j_call: TRBJ2-3
clone_size: NA
v_call: TRBV5-5
d_call: NA
cdr3_nt: TGTGCCAGCAGCTTGACTAGGTCAGGCACAGATACGCAGTATTTT
cdr3_aa: CASSLTRSGTDTQYF

j_call: TRBJ1-2
clone_size: NA
v_call: TRBV21-1
d_call: NA
cdr3_nt: TGTGCCAGCAGCAACTCCCGGACAGGGGGCCACTATGGCTACACCTTC
cdr3_aa: CASSNSRTGGHYGYTF

j_call: TRBJ1-1
clone_size: NA
v_call: TRBV6-5
d_call: NA
cdr3_nt: TGTGCCAGCAGTTACCTCGAGGAGGGCCTGACCGTCTTT
cdr3_aa: CASSYLEEGLTVF

j_call: TRBJ2-1
clone_size: NA
v_call: TRBV7-3
d_call: TRBD2
cdr3_nt: TGTGCCAGCAGCTTAGCTAGCGGGGGGGCCATCAATGAGCAGTTCTTC
cdr3_aa: CASSLASGGAINEQFF

j_call: TRBJ2-1
clone_size: once
v_call: TRBV30
d_call: NA
cdr3_nt: TGTGCCTGGATGGCTAGCTTCTACAATGAGCAGTTCTTC
cdr3_aa: CAWMASFYNEQFF

j_call: TRBJ2-1
clone_size: NA
v_call: TRBV4-1
d_call: TRBD2
cdr3_nt: TGCGCCAGCAGCCAAGAGGAAGCTGCACTAGCGACTAGCTCCTACAATGAGCAGTTCTTC
cdr3_aa: CASSQEEAALATSSYNEQFF

j_call: TRBJ1-1
clone_size: NA
v_call: TRBV19
d_call: NA
cdr3_nt: TGTGCCAGTAGTGCGACAGTAGAGACTGAAGCTTTCTTT
cdr3_aa: CASSATVETEAFF

j_call: TRBJ2-3
clone_size: NA
v_call: TRBV2
d_call: TRBD2
cdr3_nt: TGTGCCAGCACACTAGCGGGGGGGCCGCTAGCAGATACGCAGTATTTT
cdr3_aa: CASTLAGGPLADTQYF

j_call: TRBJ1-6
clone_size: few
v_call: TRBV19
d_call: NA
cdr3_nt: TGTGCCAGTAGTATGGGCAGGTCCCCAGGTTCACCCCTCCACTTT
cdr3_aa: CASSMGRSPGSPLHF

j_call: TRBJ1-3
clone_size: NA
v_call: TRBV30
d_call: TRBD1
cdr3_nt: TGTGCCTGGAGCGCCGGACAGGGTGGAAACACCATATATTTT
cdr3_aa: CAWSAGQGGNTIYF

j_call: TRBJ2-1
clone_size: NA
v_call: TRBV19
d_call: TRBD2
cdr3_nt: TGTGCCAGTAGTCGGACTAGCGGGGGGGCTATATTGCCCTACAATGAGCAGTTCTTC
cdr3_aa: CASSRTSGGAILPYNEQFF

j_call: TRBJ2-5
clone_size: NA
v_call: TRBV28
d_call: NA
cdr3_nt: TGTGCCAGCAGAGTACAGGGCGTACCCCAGTACTTC
cdr3_aa: CASRVQGVPQYF

j_call: TRBJ2-7
clone_size: NA
v_call: TRBV29-1
d_call: NA
cdr3_nt: TGCAGCGGTCGGGACATGACCTACGAGCAGTACTTC
cdr3_aa: CSGRDMTYEQYF

j_call: TRBJ2-3
clone_size: NA
v_call: TRBV19
d_call: NA
cdr3_nt: TGTGCCAGTAGTATGGCCAGGAGCACAGATACGCAGTATTTT
cdr3_aa: CASSMARSTDTQYF

j_call: TRBJ1-2
clone_size: NA
v_call: TRBV6-5
d_call: TRBD1
cdr3_nt: TGTGCCAGCAGTTACTTGGGACAGGGTGGCTACACCTTC
cdr3_aa: CASSYLGQGGYTF

j_call: TRBJ2-1
clone_size: NA
v_call: TRBV5-1
d_call: TRBD2
cdr3_nt: TGCGCCAGCAAAGGACTAGCGGGGAGAGTCGATGAGCAGTTCTTC
cdr3_aa: CASKGLAGRVDEQFF

j_call: TRBJ1-4
clone_size: NA
v_call: TRBV7-9
d_call: TRBD1
cdr3_nt: TGTGCCAGCAGCTCCACAGGGGGAGGAACTAATGAAAAACTGTTTTTT
cdr3_aa: CASSSTGGGTNEKLFF

j_call: TRBJ1-1
clone_size: NA
v_call: TRBV5-1
d_call: TRBD1
cdr3_nt: TGCGCCAGCAGCTCGACAGGGGGCCCCACTGAAGCTTTCTTT
cdr3_aa: CASSSTGGPTEAFF

j_call: TRBJ2-7
clone_size: few
v_call: TRBV7-9
d_call: TRBD1
cdr3_nt: TGTGCCAGCAGCCCCACAGGGGAGAACGAGCAGTACTTC
cdr3_aa: CASSPTGENEQYF

j_call: TRBJ1-6
clone_size: NA
v_call: TRBV2
d_call: NA
cdr3_nt: TGTGCCAGCAGTGAAGCCTTCTACTTCAATTCACCCCTCCACTTT
cdr3_aa: CASSEAFYFNSPLHF

j_call: TRBJ1-1
clone_size: NA
v_call: TRBV9
d_call: NA
cdr3_nt: TGTGCCAGCAGCCCCCACCCGGGTGCCAACACTGAAGCTTTCTTT
cdr3_aa: CASSPHPGANTEAFF

j_call: TRBJ1-2
clone_size: NA
v_call: TRBV29-1
d_call: NA
cdr3_nt: TGCAGCGCTGGAGGATACACCTTC
cdr3_aa: CSAGGYTF

j_call: TRBJ1-1
clone_size: NA
v_call: TRBV7-9
d_call: NA
cdr3_nt: TGTGCCAGCAGCCGGGGGGCCACTGAAGCTTTCTTT
cdr3_aa: CASSRGATEAFF

j_call: TRBJ1-2
clone_size: NA
v_call: TRBV19
d_call: NA
cdr3_nt: TGTGCCAGTAGGGGAGAGTCGGTCTATGGCTACACCTTC
cdr3_aa: CASRGESVYGYTF

j_call: TRBJ2-3
clone_size: NA
v_call: TRBV18
d_call: TRBD2
cdr3_nt: TGTGCCAGCTCGCTCTTGACTAGCGGGAGTGCAGATACGCAGTATTTT
cdr3_aa: CASSLLTSGSADTQYF

j_call: TRBJ1-2
clone_size: NA
v_call: TRBV29-1
d_call: NA
cdr3_nt: TGCAGCGTTGGGGCAGGCCAGGGCTACACCTTC
cdr3_aa: CSVGAGQGYTF

j_call: TRBJ2-3
clone_size: NA
v_call: TRBV6-5
d_call: NA
cdr3_nt: TGTGCCAGCAGCCGCACCCCGGGCACAGATACGCAGTATTTT
cdr3_aa: CASSRTPGTDTQYF

j_call: TRBJ1-5
clone_size: NA
v_call: TRBV9
d_call: NA
cdr3_nt: TGTGCCAGCAGCGCCCAGGGGAGCAAAATTCAGCCCCAGCATTTT
cdr3_aa: CASSAQGSKIQPQHF

j_call: TRBJ2-1
clone_size: few
v_call: TRBV2
d_call: TRBD2
cdr3_nt: TGTGCCAGCAGTGTAATCGCGGGGGGTGTTGGTGAGCAGTTCTTC
cdr3_aa: CASSVIAGGVGEQFF

j_call: TRBJ2-1
clone_size: NA
v_call: TRBV4-1
d_call: NA
cdr3_nt: TGCGCCAGCAGCCAAGTTGTGCTACCAACCAATGAGCAGTTCTTC
cdr3_aa: CASSQVVLPTNEQFF

j_call: TRBJ2-2
clone_size: NA
v_call: TRBV19
d_call: TRBD2
cdr3_nt: TGTGCCAGTAGATCGGGAGGCGGATTTAACGGGGAGCTGTTTTTT
cdr3_aa: CASRSGGGFNGELFF

j_call: TRBJ1-5
clone_size: NA
v_call: TRBV19
d_call: NA
cdr3_nt: TGTGCCAGTAGCAGGAGGGGAGGGGATAGCAATCAGCCCCAGCATTTT
cdr3_aa: CASSRRGGDSNQPQHF